The entry below gives a single TCR beta chain sequence along with its context. Its antigen is unidentified. From germline, CDR1 is SSHAT and CDR2 FNYEAQ (reference sequence). The junction had 15 bases not matched to a gene; V was cut back by 7 bases and J by 4 bases. The CDR3 loop spans 18 amino acids. The sample comes from a study of T cell responses to AZD1222 COVID-19 vaccine. Notes on the study in general: Donor demographics were predominantly white British with a female majority; clonal diversity may be underestimated. The span of vaccine-associated CD4 TCRs extended across spike, with dominance at 160-218 and 743-854.

The assay was immunoSEQ multiplex PCR, and TCRdb's table has in-frame clones only and misses some. The profile shows around 150,000 clones, about 89% of them singletons. This TCR came from an adult who received the MenACWY meningococcal vaccine as a control. This chain uses TRBV7-7 with TRBJ1-6, with 8 bases that match TRBD1. The source material was peripheral blood, sampled 28 days after the second dose of the MenACWY control vaccine. The CDR3 nucleotides read TGTGCCAGCAACACCTCGTACAGGGGGAACGTATATAATTCACCCCTCCACTTT. It encodes CASNTSYRGNVYNSPLHF.